The TCR beta chain described here comes from a study of blood T cell repertoires in COVID-19 (TCRdb year 2020). Turning to the overall study: Samples covering the acute and convalescent phases of COVID-19 were provided by collaborators in the United States, Italy and Spain. The sample metadata nearly always contained a de-identified subject ID, COVID-19 status, age in years and sex. The prospective study material was composed of cDNA or gDNA derived from T cells, B-cell-depleted T cells, or PBMCs. Deeply sampled blood TCRbeta repertoires from subjects exposed to, actively infected with, or recovered from COVID-19 were included in the dataset. Samples came from the ongoing ImmuneRACE study (first 160 participants) plus 1,254 subjects from 6 global collaborators. The repertoires were released in a freely available public database intended as a resource for research on the immune response to SARS-CoV-2. HLA class I and class II types, where available, came from metadata supplied by the sample provider rather than from assay-based typing.

This clone occurred once. The antigen it binds to is not known. No much larger clonotype is one base removed from it; base qualities were not supplied. The immunoSEQ Assay, a bias-controlled multiplex PCR, was used to amplify TCRbeta CDR3 regions from genomic DNA. In the source study's methods: Nucleated cell counts per sample were estimated from amplification of reference gene primers within the assay. Sequence reads were collapsed and filtered to measure the absolute abundance of every unique TCRbeta CDR3 rearrangement. For each sample, productive Simpson clonality was calculated as the square root of Simpson's diversity index over productive rearrangements. Not all clones reach the TCRdb copy of this immuneACCESS table, which keeps in-frame sequences only. Checked studies attribute under half of the gap to unresolved V genes and leave the rest unexplained. The DNA was the basis for D and trimming; V, J and clone size are from that table. The sample profile shows a few hundred thousand clones; roughly 90% of them were found once. The top ten constitute approximately 17% of the sample.

What the study reported, not specific to this receptor: How much clinical and demographic metadata was included differed by source and by participant, and the metadata was provided uncurated.

Enrolling through a virtual design, the prospective study's participants ranged in age from roughly 18 to 95 years and lived across more than 20 United States geographic areas. In the prospective study, cohorts were assigned on the basis of participant-reported clinical history obtained from a screening survey and a study questionnaire. Recovered participants in ImmuneRACE Cohort 3 were defined as having two consecutive negative NP/OP PCR tests, clearance from a healthcare professional, or resolution of symptoms. Each participant in the prospective study had whole blood, serum and a nasopharyngeal or oropharyngeal swab collected by mobile phlebotomists. Participants in the prospective study had the option to provide additional blood draws and questionnaires over a 2-month period. Before DNA extraction, blood samples from the prospective study were shipped at room temperature or frozen. This receptor was taken from a woman aged 30 to 39 who had recovered from COVID-19. Sequenced: PBMCs or T cells enriched from blood (not recorded which).

The CDR3 in this case is CASSFAGANTEAFF. Here is the DNA: TGTGCCAGCAGTTTTGCGGGGGCGAACACTGAAGCTTTCTTT. The chain uses TRBV6-5 and TRBJ1-1; the D gene is possibly TRBD1, with 6 bases matching. The junction shows trimming of 4 bases on V and 1 base on J, plus 10 bases between the germline ends. As encoded in the germline V gene, CDR1 is MNHEY while CDR2 is SVGAGI. The CDR3 spans 14 residues, from the cysteine through the phenylalanine. The read is trimmed to its CDR3 DNA, 42 bases read in frame from base 1.